One sample yielded the 26 T cell receptor beta chains listed below, sequenced in a study of cytomegalovirus exposure and HLA in healthy donors. The PCR was carried out with 60 Vbeta primers and 13 Jbeta primers. Generated by immunoSEQ multiplex PCR, the TCRdb table keeps only in-frame clones and is missing some. The table records tens of thousands of clones, around 59% of them present only once. The sample was PBMCs. The receptors originated from a human donor in good health.

This chain connects TRBV5-6 to TRBJ1-2, with D uncertain. Per the germline V gene, CDR1 is SGHDT and CDR2 is YYEEEE. There are 15 residues in the CDR3. V was trimmed by 4 bases and J by 4 bases, leaving 17 bases between them. The CDR3: CASSRELISSYGYTF. CDR3 nucleotides: TGTGCCAGCAGCAGGGAGCTTATCTCGTCCTATGGCTACACCTTC.

This clone was observed a few times. This sequence joins TRBV7-2 and TRBJ1-5; D is possibly TRBD1 (5 bases). Germline loops: CDR1 SGHTA, CDR2 FQGNSA. V shed 3 bases and J shed 1 base, with 16 bases lying between them. The CDR3 is 17 residues long. The CDR3 coding sequence is TGTGCCAGCAGCTTGTTTCAGGGAGGTCTAAGCAATCAGCCCCAGCATTTT. It is translated as CASSLFQGGLSNQPQHF.

This rearrangement joins TRBV13 to TRBJ1-6; 9 nucleotides line up with TRBD1. The CDR3 extends over 16 amino acids. Trimming removed 7 bases from V and 9 bases from J; junction bases left unmatched: 13. Per germline, CDR1 PRHDT and CDR2 FYEKMQ (reference sequence). CDR3 nucleotide sequence: TGTGCCAGCAACAATTCCACAGGGGGCCTTGCTTCACCCCTCCACTTT. This sequence encodes CASNNSTGGLASPLHF.

The chain couples TRBV6-1 to TRBJ1-6; 8 positions agree with TRBD1. Germline-derived CDR1 and CDR2 are MNHNS and SASEGT. The CDR3 extends over 12 amino acids. V lost 6 bases to trimming and J lost 10 bases; unmatched junction nucleotides: 2. The CDR3 sequence is CASRHRGSPLHF. The CDR3 DNA sequence: TGTGCCAGCAGGCACAGGGGGTCACCCCTCCACTTT.

The chain recombines TRBV27 with TRBJ2-7; a possible D gene is TRBD1 (6 bases). The V gene lost 4 bases and the J gene lost 0 bases, with 19 bases spanning the gap. The germline V gene encodes CDR1 MNHEY and CDR2 SMNVEV (reference sequence). This CDR3 is built from 17 residues. The DNA of the CDR3 is TGTGCCAGCAGTTCCTACATCTCGAGGGGGAGCTCCTACGAGCAGTACTTC. Translating gives CASSSYISRGSSYEQYF.

V gene TRBV5-6 combines with J gene TRBJ1-2, with TRBD1 matching over 7 bases. The CDR3 loop spans 13 amino acids. Germline assignment: CDR1 SGHDT and CDR2 YYEEEE. Trimming took 3 bases from V and 8 from J; bases not matched to a gene: 7. Written as DNA, the CDR3 is TGTGCCAGCAGCTCGGGACAGCGGCGGGGCTACACCTTC. Amino acid sequence: CASSSGQRRGYTF.

The chain links TRBV5-4 to TRBJ2-7; TRBD2 matches at 10 bases. V was pared by 4 bases and J by 6 bases, with 7 bases of the junction left unmatched. CDR1 is SGHNT, CDR2 YYREEE, per germline (reference sequence). CDR3 length: 14 amino acids. Here the CDR3 reads CASSGSGGLFEQYF. The CDR3, as DNA: TGTGCCAGCAGCGGTAGCGGGGGGTTATTCGAGCAGTACTTC.

This rearrangement joins TRBV11-3 to TRBJ1-1; possible D gene TRBD1, 6 bases. Per the germline V gene, CDR1 is SGHNT and CDR2 is YENEEA. The CDR3 runs to 14 residues. V was clipped by 6 bases and J by 10 bases, with 21 bases between them. CDR3 bases: TGTGCCAGCAGTTTAACAGGGAGGGGTATAGGAGCTTTCTTT. Translation: CASSLTGRGIGAFF.

This chain connects TRBV6-5 to TRBJ1-5, with TRBD1 identical over 8 bases. The CDR3 is 14 residues long. CDR1 is MNHEY and CDR2 is SVGAGI in the germline V gene. The J segment lost 7 bases and the V segment lost 6 bases, leaving 8 bases of the junction unmatched. The CDR3 nucleotides are TGTGCCAGCAGGGTGACAGGGGCTGGGCAGCCCCAGCATTTT. Translating it yields CASRVTGAGQPQHF.

The chain carries TRBV11-2 and TRBJ2-1, with D perhaps matching TRBD2 (6 bases). V was trimmed by 5 bases and J by 5 bases, leaving 10 bases between them. Germline V gene lookup returns CDR1 SGHAT and CDR2 FQNNGV. The CDR3 spans 13 residues. The CDR3 DNA reads TGTGCCAGCAGCACCGGGACTGACAATGAGCAGTTCTTC. This sequence encodes CASSTGTDNEQFF.

A few counts support this clone. The chain carries TRBV20-1 and TRBJ2-7, with D maybe TRBD2 (6 bases). This CDR3 spans 11 amino acids. Germline V lookup: CDR1 DFQATT, CDR2 SNEGSKA (reference sequence). CDR3 sequence: CTASAGYEQYF. CDR3 DNA sequence: TGCACCGCGTCGGCGGGGTACGAGCAGTACTTC.

The chain carries TRBV5-1 and TRBJ1-3; D ambiguous. This CDR3 is 15 amino acids long. V shed 5 bases and J shed 0 bases, with 12 bases lying between them. Germline CDR1 is SGHRS and CDR2 is YFSETQ. CDR3 coding DNA: TGCGCCAGCAGGCCCGGGTGGAGCTCTGGAAACACCATATATTTT. It is translated as CASRPGWSSGNTIYF.

This clone was found a few times. The chain uses TRBV25-1 and TRBJ1-1; 7 bases agree with TRBD1. V lost 5 bases, J lost 8 bases, and 11 bases stayed unmatched. Germline V gene data show CDR1 as MGHDK and CDR2 as SYGVNS. The CDR3 loop spans 14 amino acids. CDR3 sequence: CASSQGGRVAEAFF. CDR3 sequence (DNA): TGTGCCAGCAGTCAAGGGGGCAGGGTGGCCGAAGCTTTCTTT.

The V gene is TRBV9, the J gene TRBJ2-3; possibly TRBD2 for D (7 bases). V lost 3 bases to trimming and J lost 4 bases, with 18 bases between them. Germline CDR1 reads SGDLS; CDR2 reads YYNGEE. This CDR3 has 16 residues. CDR3 residues: CASSAGGRVAADTQYF. The CDR3 bases are TGTGCCAGCAGCGCGGGGGGCAGGGTCGCGGCAGATACGCAGTATTTT.

Only a few counts were recorded for this clone. CDR3 sequence (DNA): TGCGCCAGCAGCCCGATGGCCGGGGGCACTGAAGCTTTCTTT. This gives the protein CASSPMAGGTEAFF. V is TRBV5-1 and J is TRBJ1-1; TRBD1 might be the D (5 bases). The CDR3 is made up of 14 amino acids. Germline V gene lookup returns CDR1 SGHRS and CDR2 YFSETQ. Between the trimmed V and J ends, which lost 4 bases and 4 bases, there was a span of 14 bases.

The chain is built from TRBV4-1 and TRBJ2-3; D uncertain. Trimming pared 0 bases from V and 10 bases from J, leaving 8 bases between. CDR1 and CDR2 (germline): MGHRA, YSYEKL. The CDR3 contains 12 residues. The CDR3 region has the DNA TGCGCCAGCAGCCAAGAACCCCAGGCGCAGTATTTT. This translates into CASSQEPQAQYF.

This chain connects TRBV6-1 to TRBJ2-5; 10 positions match TRBD1. With V trimmed by 0 bases and J by 4 bases, 2 bases remained unmatched. The CDR3 consists of 15 residues. Germline CDR1 is MNHNS and CDR2 is SASEGT. For the CDR3, the DNA is TGTGCCAGCAGTGAAGCGCGGACAGGGGGAGAGACCCAGTACTTC. As protein: CASSEARTGGETQYF.

The V gene is TRBV29-1, the J gene TRBJ1-2; the D gene is possibly TRBD1 (5 bases). V was cut by 1 base and J by 4 bases, with 13 bases left in between. Per the germline V gene, CDR1 is SQVTM and CDR2 is ANQGSEA. The CDR3 is made up of 14 amino acids. The CDR3 is CSVEGGAEGYGYTF. CDR3 coding DNA: TGCAGCGTTGAAGGGGGCGCGGAGGGCTATGGCTACACCTTC.

The V call is TRBV2, the J call TRBJ2-3, with TRBD2 matching 11 bases. The V gene's germline CDR1 is SNHLY and CDR2 FYNNEI. V lost 4 bases, J lost 2 bases, and 5 bases stayed unmatched. CDR3 length: 16 residues. The CDR3 region is CASSGGTSGYTDTQYF. CDR3 sequence (DNA): TGTGCCAGCAGTGGCGGGACTAGCGGCTACACAGATACGCAGTATTTT.

J is TRBJ2-1 and V is TRBV18; 8 bases are a match to TRBD1. V dropped 4 bases and J dropped 3; count of bases not matched to a gene: 5. Germline V CDR1 and CDR2: KGHSH, LQKENI. This CDR3 spans 15 amino acids. Here the CDR3 DNA reads TGTGCCAGCTCACTCCCGGGACAGGACTACAATGAGCAGTTCTTC. Translated: CASSLPGQDYNEQFF. The complete variable domain, with remaining parts taken from reference TRBV18 and TRBJ2-1, reads NAGVMQNPRHLVRRRGQEARLRCSPMKGHSHVYWYRQLPEEGLKFMVYLQKENIIDESGMPKERFSAEFPKEGPSILRIQQVVRGDSAAYFCASSLPGQDYNEQFFGPGTRLTVL.

The V call is TRBV7-9, the J call TRBJ2-1, with D possibly being TRBD2 (6 bases). Trimming cost V 3 bases and J 8 bases, with 8 bases left between them. Per the germline V gene, CDR1 is SEHNR and CDR2 is FQNEAQ (reference sequence). The CDR3 consists of 12 residues. DNA for the CDR3: TGTGCCAGCAGCTTCGGGGGTTATGAGCAGTTCTTC. Translating it yields CASSFGGYEQFF.

The V gene is TRBV5-4, the J gene TRBJ2-1; D is possibly TRBD1 (6 bases). CDR1 is SGHNT and CDR2 is YYREEE in the germline V gene (reference sequence). V was shortened by 6 bases and J by 4 bases, with 11 bases between the two germline ends. This CDR3 has 13 residues. As DNA, the CDR3 is TGTGCCAGCACTGTGGACAGTTACAATGAGCAGTTCTTC. It yields the protein CASTVDSYNEQFF. The entire variable domain, with the rest obtained from reference TRBV5-4 and TRBJ2-1, is as follows: ETGVTQSPTHLIKTRGQQVTLRCSSQSGHNTVSWYQQALGQGPQFIFQYYREEENGRGNFPPRFSGLQFPNYSSELNVNALELDDSALYLCASTVDSYNEQFFGPGTRLTVL.

The rearrangement joins TRBV7-2 to TRBJ1-5; D may be TRBD1 (5 bases). Germline V CDR1 and CDR2: SGHTA, FQGNSA. Trimming stripped 2 bases from V and 4 bases from J, with 24 bases between. This CDR3 spans 19 amino acids. DNA of the CDR3: TGTGCCAGCAGCTTACGGGGGACTAGGGACTTGAAGGGGAATCAGCCCCAGCATTTT. Residues: CASSLRGTRDLKGNQPQHF.

The V and J genes are TRBV10-3 and TRBJ2-3, with 7 bases fitting TRBD1. Trimming removed 5 bases from V and 3 bases from J; junction bases left unmatched: 8. Germline CDR1 is ENHRY and CDR2 is SYGVKD. This CDR3 contains 15 residues. In DNA, the CDR3 is TGTGCCATCAGTCCTGTCTCGACAGGGACAGATACGCAGTATTTT. Translating gives CAISPVSTGTDTQYF.

The V gene is TRBV7-9, the J gene TRBJ2-7; D is perhaps TRBD1 (5 bases). The germline CDR1 and CDR2 sequences are SEHNR and FQNEAQ (reference sequence). V was trimmed by 3 bases and J by 2 bases, leaving 11 bases between them. The CDR3 sequence is 14 residues long. In nucleotides, the CDR3 is TGTGCCAGCAGCTTCTTCGACAGTACCTACGAGCAGTACTTC. Its translation is CASSFFDSTYEQYF.

The gene calls are TRBV27 and TRBJ2-5; D is possibly TRBD1 (6 bases). Germline values: CDR1 MNHEY, CDR2 SMNVEV (reference sequence). The CDR3 is 16 residues long. V dropped 5 bases and J dropped 4 bases, with 20 bases sitting between them. CDR3 sequence (DNA): TGTGCCAGCAGTCTTCTCAGGGGATCTCCAGGAGAGACCCAGTACTTC. Translating it yields CASSLLRGSPGETQYF.